Sequencing of this T cell receptor (beta chain) was carried out in a study of control samples from healthy donors and cancer patients. Some clones are missing from TCRdb's copy, which holds only in-frame ones; the method was immunoSEQ multiplex PCR. The sample lists 130,000 to 150,000 clones; around 94% were seen once. V was clipped by 3 bases and J by 8 bases, with 13 bases between them. Germline V gene data show CDR1 as SQVTM and CDR2 as ANQGSEA. The CDR3 runs 12 residues. The chain uses TRBV29-1 and TRBJ1-2; perhaps TRBD1 as D (5 bases). This TCR was recovered from a man in his sixties with colorectal cancer. Sample: PBMCs. The CDR3 protein is CSVDQSGYGYTF. CDR3 nucleotides: TGCAGCGTTGATCAGTCAGGGTACGGCTACACCTTC.